This record concerns one TCR beta chain sequence. The sample is drawn from a study of blood T cells in healthy people across ages. Alongside a J-beta primer mix, a sample-barcoded 5' primer served in a second PCR lasting roughly 6 to 12 cycles. MiXCR was run by TCRdb on the 5' RACE reads, yielding one entry per CDR3 protein. The data show hundreds of thousands of distinct CDR3 sequences, with about 48% seen just once and roughly 13% held by the top ten. In germline, CDR1 is SGHAT, CDR2 FQNNGV. Unmatched junction bases numbered 6, after V lost 3 bases and J lost 7 bases. The CDR3 is made up of 15 amino acids.

The clonotype originates from a man younger than 40 in good health. The V gene is TRBV11-2, the J gene TRBJ1-4; TRBD1 matches at 9 bases. The sequencing input was blood. In DNA, the CDR3 is TGTGCCAGCAGCTTTTCCCGGGACAGGGCTGAAAAACTGTTTTTT. Its protein is CASSFSRDRAEKLFF. Supplemented by reference TRBV11-2 and TRBJ1-4, the full variable domain reads EAGVAQSPRYKIIEKRQSVAFWCNPISGHATLYWYQQILGQGPKLLIQFQNNGVVDDSQLPKDRFSAERLKGVDSTLKIQPAKLEDSAVYLCASSFSRDRAEKLFFGSGTQLSVL.